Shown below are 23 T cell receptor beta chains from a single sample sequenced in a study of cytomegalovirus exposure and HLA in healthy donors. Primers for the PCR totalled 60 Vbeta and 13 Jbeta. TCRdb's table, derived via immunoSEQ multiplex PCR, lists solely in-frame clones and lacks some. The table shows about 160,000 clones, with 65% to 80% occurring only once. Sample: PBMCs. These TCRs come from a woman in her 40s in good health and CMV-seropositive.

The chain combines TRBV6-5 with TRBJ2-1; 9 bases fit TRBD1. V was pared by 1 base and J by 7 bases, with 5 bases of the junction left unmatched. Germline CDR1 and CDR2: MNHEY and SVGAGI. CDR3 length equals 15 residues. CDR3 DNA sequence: TGTGCCAGCAGTTACTTCGGGACAGGGAAAAATGAGCAGTTCTTC. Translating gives CASSYFGTGKNEQFF.

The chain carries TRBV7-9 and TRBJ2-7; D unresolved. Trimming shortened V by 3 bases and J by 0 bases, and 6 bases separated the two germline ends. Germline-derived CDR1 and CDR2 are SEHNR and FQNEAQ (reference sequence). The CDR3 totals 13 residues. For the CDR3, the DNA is TGTGCCAGCAGCTTGGAGAGCTCCTACGAGCAGTACTTC. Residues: CASSLESSYEQYF.

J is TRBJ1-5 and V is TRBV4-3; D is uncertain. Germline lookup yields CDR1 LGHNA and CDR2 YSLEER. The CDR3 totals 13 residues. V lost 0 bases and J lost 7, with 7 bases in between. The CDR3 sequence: CASSQDLRQPQHF. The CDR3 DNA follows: TGCGCCAGCAGCCAAGATCTTCGGCAGCCCCAGCATTTT.

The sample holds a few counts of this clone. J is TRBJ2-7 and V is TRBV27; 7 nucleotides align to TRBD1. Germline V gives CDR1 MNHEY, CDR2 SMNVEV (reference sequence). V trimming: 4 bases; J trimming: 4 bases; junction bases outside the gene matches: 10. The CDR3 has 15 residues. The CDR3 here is CASSSNPGQNYEQYF. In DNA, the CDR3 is TGTGCCAGCAGTTCAAATCCGGGACAGAATTACGAGCAGTACTTC.

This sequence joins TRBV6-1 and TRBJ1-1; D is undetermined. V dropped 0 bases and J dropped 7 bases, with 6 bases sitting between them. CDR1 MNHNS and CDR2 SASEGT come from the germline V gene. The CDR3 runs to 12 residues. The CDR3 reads CASSEAIYEAFF. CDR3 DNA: TGTGCCAGCAGTGAAGCAATATATGAAGCTTTCTTT.

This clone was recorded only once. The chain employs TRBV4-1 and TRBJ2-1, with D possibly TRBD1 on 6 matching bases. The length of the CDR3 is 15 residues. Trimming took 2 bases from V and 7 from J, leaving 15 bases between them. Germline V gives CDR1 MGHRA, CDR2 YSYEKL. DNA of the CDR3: TGCGCCAGCAGCCAACAAATTACAGGGTTAAATGAGCAGTTCTTC. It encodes CASSQQITGLNEQFF.

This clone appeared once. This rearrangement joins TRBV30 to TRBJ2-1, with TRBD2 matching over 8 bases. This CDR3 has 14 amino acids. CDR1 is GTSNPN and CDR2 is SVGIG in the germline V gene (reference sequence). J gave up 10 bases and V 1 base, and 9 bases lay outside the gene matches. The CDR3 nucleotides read TGTGCCTGGAGTGCCGGGACTAGTTACGGGGAGCAGTTCTTC. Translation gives CAWSAGTSYGEQFF.

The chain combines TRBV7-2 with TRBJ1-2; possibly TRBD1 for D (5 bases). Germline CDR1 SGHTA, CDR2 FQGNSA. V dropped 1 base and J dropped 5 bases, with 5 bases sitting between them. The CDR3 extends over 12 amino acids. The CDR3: CASSLEGYGYTF. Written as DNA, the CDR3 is TGTGCCAGCAGCTTAGAGGGGTATGGCTACACCTTC.

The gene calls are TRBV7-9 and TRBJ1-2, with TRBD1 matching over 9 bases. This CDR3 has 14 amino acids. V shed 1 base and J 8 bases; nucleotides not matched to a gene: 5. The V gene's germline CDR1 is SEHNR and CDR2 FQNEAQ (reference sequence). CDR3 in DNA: TGTGCCAGCAGCTTAGTGGGGACAGGGTACGGCTACACCTTC. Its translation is CASSLVGTGYGYTF.

CDR3 bases: TGTGCCTGGAGTGTTCACCGACAGGTCAATCAGCCCCAGCATTTT. Translating it yields CAWSVHRQVNQPQHF. The chain joins TRBV30 to TRBJ1-5, with D possibly TRBD1 on 6 matching bases. Trimming pared 0 bases from V and 3 bases from J, leaving 12 bases between. The germline V gene encodes CDR1 GTSNPN and CDR2 SVGIG (reference sequence). This CDR3 spans 15 amino acids.

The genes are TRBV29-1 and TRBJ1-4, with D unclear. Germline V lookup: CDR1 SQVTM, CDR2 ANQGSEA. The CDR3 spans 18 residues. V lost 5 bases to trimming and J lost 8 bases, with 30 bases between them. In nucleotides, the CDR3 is TGCAGCGTTAAGGGAGATACAGATTGGGGATTATTTAGCGAAAAACTGTTTTTT. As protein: CSVKGDTDWGLFSEKLFF. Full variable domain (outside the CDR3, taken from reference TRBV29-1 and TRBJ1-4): SAVISQKPSRDICQRGTSLTIQCQVDSQVTMMFWYRQQPGQSLTLIATANQGSEATYESGFVIDKFPISRPNLTFSTLTVSNMSPEDSSIYLCSVKGDTDWGLFSEKLFFGSGTQLSVL.

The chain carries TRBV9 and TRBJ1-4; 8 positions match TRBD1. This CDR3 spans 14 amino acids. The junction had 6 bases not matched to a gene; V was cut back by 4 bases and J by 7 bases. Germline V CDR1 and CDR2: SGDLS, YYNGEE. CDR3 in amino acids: CASSRTGSGEKLFF. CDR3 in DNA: TGTGCCAGCAGCAGGACAGGGTCAGGTGAAAAACTGTTTTTT.

The CDR3 here is CASSLLAGVNNEQFF. CDR3 in DNA: TGTGCCAGCAGTTTGCTAGCGGGGGTTAACAATGAGCAGTTCTTC. The V call is TRBV27, the J call TRBJ2-1; 10 bases match TRBD2. The germline V gene has CDR1 MNHEY and CDR2 SMNVEV (reference sequence). V trimming: 3 bases; J trimming: 5 bases; junction bases outside the gene matches: 4. The CDR3 length is 15 residues.

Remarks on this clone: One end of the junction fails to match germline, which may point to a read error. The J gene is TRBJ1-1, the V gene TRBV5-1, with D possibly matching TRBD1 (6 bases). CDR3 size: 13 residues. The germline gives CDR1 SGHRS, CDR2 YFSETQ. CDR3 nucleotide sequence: TGCGCCAGCAGCTCCTGGTGGGACACTGGAGCTTTCTTT. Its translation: CASSSWWDTGAFF. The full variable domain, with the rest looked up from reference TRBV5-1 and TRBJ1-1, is KAGVTQTPRYLIKTRGQQVTLSCSPISGHRSVSWYQQTPGQGLQFLFEYFSETQRNKGNFPGRFSGRQFSNSRSEMNVSTLELGDSALYLCASSSWWDTGAFFGQGTRLTVV.

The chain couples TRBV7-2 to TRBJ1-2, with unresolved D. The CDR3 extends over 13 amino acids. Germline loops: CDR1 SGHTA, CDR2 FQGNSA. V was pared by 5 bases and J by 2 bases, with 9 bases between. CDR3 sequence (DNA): TGTGCCAGCAGCCTAGACGGGAACTATGGCTACACCTTC. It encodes CASSLDGNYGYTF.

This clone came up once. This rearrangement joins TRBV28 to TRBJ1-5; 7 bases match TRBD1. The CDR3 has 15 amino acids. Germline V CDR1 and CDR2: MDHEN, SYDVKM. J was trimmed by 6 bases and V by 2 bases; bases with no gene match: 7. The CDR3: CASSLAGGLRQPQHF. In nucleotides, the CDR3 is TGTGCCAGCAGTTTAGCAGGGGGATTACGTCAGCCCCAGCATTTT.

CDR3 residues: CASSPEGSNSPLHF. Written as DNA, the CDR3 is TGTGCCAGCAGCCCTGAGGGTTCTAATTCACCCCTCCACTTT. The gene calls are TRBV27 and TRBJ1-6; D gene unclear. V was shortened by 6 bases and J by 6 bases, with 12 bases between the two germline ends. Germline V gives CDR1 MNHEY, CDR2 SMNVEV (reference sequence). CDR3 size: 14 residues.

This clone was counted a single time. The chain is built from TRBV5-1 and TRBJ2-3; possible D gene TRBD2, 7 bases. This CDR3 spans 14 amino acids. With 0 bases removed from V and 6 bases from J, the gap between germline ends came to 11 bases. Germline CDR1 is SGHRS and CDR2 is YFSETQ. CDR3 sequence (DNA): TGCGCCAGCAGCTTGGCGGGGGGCCTGGATACGCAGTATTTT. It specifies CASSLAGGLDTQYF.

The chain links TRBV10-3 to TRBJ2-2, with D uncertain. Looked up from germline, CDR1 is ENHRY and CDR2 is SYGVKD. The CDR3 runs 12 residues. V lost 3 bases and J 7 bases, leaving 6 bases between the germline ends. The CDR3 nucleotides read TGTGCCATCAGTGACGCTAGCGGGGAGCTGTTTTTT. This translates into CAISDASGELFF.

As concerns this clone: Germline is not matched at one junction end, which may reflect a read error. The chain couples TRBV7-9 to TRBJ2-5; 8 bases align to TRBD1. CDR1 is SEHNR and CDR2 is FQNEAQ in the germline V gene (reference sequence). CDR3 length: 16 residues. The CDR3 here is CSSSLNFGQGQETQYF. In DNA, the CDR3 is TGTTCCAGCAGCTTAAACTTCGGACAGGGCCAAGAGACCCAGTACTTC.

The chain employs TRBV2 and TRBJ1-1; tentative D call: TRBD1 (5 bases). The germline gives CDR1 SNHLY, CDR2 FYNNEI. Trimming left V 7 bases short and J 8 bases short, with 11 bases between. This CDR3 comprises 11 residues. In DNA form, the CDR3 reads TGTGCCAGCACTTGGGGCAGAGAAGCTTTCTTT. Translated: CASTWGREAFF.

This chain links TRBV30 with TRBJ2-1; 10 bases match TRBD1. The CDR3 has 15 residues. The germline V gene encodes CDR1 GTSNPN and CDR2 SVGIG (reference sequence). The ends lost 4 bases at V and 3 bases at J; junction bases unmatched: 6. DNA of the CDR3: TGTGCCTGGAAAAGGGACAGGGGATACTACAATGAGCAGTTCTTC. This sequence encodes CAWKRDRGYYNEQFF.

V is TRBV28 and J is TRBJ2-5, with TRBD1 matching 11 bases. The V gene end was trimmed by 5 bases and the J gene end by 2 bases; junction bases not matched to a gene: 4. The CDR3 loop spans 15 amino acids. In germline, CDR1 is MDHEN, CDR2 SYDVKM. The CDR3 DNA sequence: TGTGCCAGCAGTCGGACAGGGGGCCGACAAGAGACCCAGTACTTC. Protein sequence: CASSRTGGRQETQYF.